This T cell receptor (beta chain) was sequenced for a study of long-term antiretroviral therapy in people with HIV. Cryopreserved PBMC, at roughly 1-10 million per sample, were present before DNA extraction. V was pared by 4 bases and J by 4 bases, with 6 bases of the junction left unmatched. CDR1 is MDHEN, CDR2 SYDVKM, per germline. This CDR3 contains 16 residues. Sequencing relied on immunoSEQ assay v3.0, run at survey level. Generated by immunoSEQ multiplex PCR, the TCRdb table keeps only in-frame clones and is missing some. The repertoire holds 25,000 to 35,000 clones, with 90% to 95% as singletons.

The J gene is TRBJ2-1, the V gene TRBV28; 11 bases match TRBD2. Material: unsorted PBMCs, obtained roughly 6.2 years after starting antiretroviral therapy. The clonotype was recovered from a young man with HIV. Written as DNA, the CDR3 is TGTGCCAGCAGTTCCCCCGGGACTAGCGGATACAATGAGCAGTTCTTC. Translated, it gives CASSSPGTSGYNEQFF.